Presented here are 10 T cell receptor beta chains from one specimen sequenced in a study of cytomegalovirus exposure and HLA in healthy donors (dated by TCRdb to about 2017). Receptors were amplified or captured by the immunoSEQ multiplex PCR assay. A mixture of 60 forward primers for TCR Vbeta segments and 13 reverse primers for TCR Jbeta segments was used in the multiplex PCR. In its TCRdb copy, this immuneACCESS table keeps in-frame sequences only and misses some clones. Where compared with another copy, unresolved V genes explain less than half of these, and the others have no known cause. Across this sample there are roughly 300,000 clones, with roughly 88% seen only once. 3.5% to 4.5% of the sample lies in the top ten. The sequenced sample consisted of PBMCs. The receptors here all came from a man between 35 and 55 years old in good health and CMV-seropositive.

On this clone: This sample also contains other DNA sequences that code for the same CDR3. The chain couples TRBV27 to TRBJ1-1; 9 positions match TRBD1. The CDR3 runs 13 residues. Unmatched junction bases numbered 0, after V lost 3 bases and J lost 4 bases. The V gene's germline CDR1 is MNHEY and CDR2 SMNVEV (reference sequence). The DNA for the CDR3 is TGTGCCAGCAGTTTGACAGGGGGCACTGAAGCTTTCTTT. This translates into CASSLTGGTEAFF.

The chain uses TRBV19 and TRBJ2-1, with TRBD2 matching 9 bases. This CDR3 comprises 15 residues. Germline-derived CDR1 and CDR2 are LNHDA and SQIVND (reference sequence). Trimming took 8 bases from V and 4 from J; bases not matched to a gene: 9. The CDR3 DNA reads as TGTGCCAGTTCCCTGGCTAGCGGGAAGTACAATGAGCAGTTCTTC. Protein sequence: CASSLASGKYNEQFF.

The genes are TRBV4-1 and TRBJ2-5; the D gene is possibly TRBD2 (5 bases). The CDR3 loop spans 15 amino acids. Germline V gives CDR1 MGHRA, CDR2 YSYEKL. The V and J ends lost 0 bases and 5 bases respectively, with 13 bases between them. In DNA, the CDR3 is TGCGCCAGCAGCCAAGATGGGTCCGGGGTGGAGACCCAGTACTTC. Its translation: CASSQDGSGVETQYF.

The V and J genes are TRBV7-2 and TRBJ1-2, with D perhaps matching TRBD1 (6 bases). V lost 3 bases and J 7 bases, leaving 12 bases between the germline ends. CDR1 is SGHTA and CDR2 is FQGNSA in the germline V gene. CDR3 length: 13 amino acids. As DNA, the CDR3 is TGTGCCAGCAGCTTCTCAGGGGATCGTGGCTACACCTTC. Translating it yields CASSFSGDRGYTF.

The chain uses TRBV5-6 and TRBJ2-1, with 11 bases aligning to TRBD2. V shed 6 bases and J 4 bases; nucleotides not matched to a gene: 3. The CDR3 is made up of 14 amino acids. The V gene's germline CDR1 is SGHDT and CDR2 YYEEEE. The CDR3 DNA sequence: TGTGCCAGCACGGTAGCGGGAGGGTACAATGAGCAGTTCTTC. Amino acid sequence: CASTVAGGYNEQFF. Filled out from reference TRBV5-6 and TRBJ2-1, the complete variable domain reads DAGVTQSPTHLIKTRGQQVTLRCSPKSGHDTVSWYQQALGQGPQFIFQYYEEEERQRGNFPDRFSGHQFPNYSSELNVNALLLGDSALYLCASTVAGGYNEQFFGPGTRLTVL.

This clone was counted a single time. This sequence joins TRBV5-6 and TRBJ2-5; D is unclear. The end of the DNA fits TRBJ2-7 better, so the J call may be wrong. The CDR3 totals 14 residues. Per germline, CDR1 SGHDT and CDR2 YYEEEE. This CDR3 reads CASSLSPNSYEQYF. CDR3 sequence (DNA): TGTGCCAGCAGCTTATCTCCAAACTCCTACGAGCAGTACTTC.

The chain is built from TRBV7-9 and TRBJ2-1; D perhaps matches TRBD2 (6 bases). The V and J ends lost 0 bases and 2 bases respectively, with 8 bases between them. Germline-derived CDR1 and CDR2 are SEHNR and FQNEAQ (reference sequence). This CDR3 has 15 amino acids. The chain's CDR3 is CASSLAAGAYNEQFF. In nucleotides, the CDR3 is TGTGCCAGCAGCTTAGCAGCGGGTGCCTACAATGAGCAGTTCTTC.

This chain links TRBV30 with TRBJ2-7, with 12 bases aligning to TRBD1. With 2 bases clipped from V and 9 bases from J, the junction kept 11 bases outside the gene matches. The CDR3 length is 15 residues. Germline CDR1 reads GTSNPN; CDR2 reads SVGIG (reference sequence). The CDR3, as DNA: TGTGCCTGGAGTCCGTGGGACAGGGGGCTCCCACGGCAGTACTTC. Its translation is CAWSPWDRGLPRQYF.

The chain links TRBV28 to TRBJ1-2, with a tentative D call TRBD1 (6 bases). Germline values: CDR1 MDHEN, CDR2 SYDVKM. Trimming pared 6 bases from V and 4 bases from J, leaving 15 bases between. CDR3 size: 14 residues. The CDR3 region has the DNA TGTGCCAGCAGATCCTTGACAGGTCTCTATGGCTACACCTTC. The encoded protein is CASRSLTGLYGYTF.

The chain couples TRBV6-1 to TRBJ2-7; the D gene is possibly TRBD2 (5 bases). The CDR3 extends over 15 amino acids. With 8 bases removed from V and 1 base from J, the gap between germline ends came to 18 bases. Germline V gene data show CDR1 as MNHNS and CDR2 as SASEGT. The CDR3 sequence is CASPAIRGNSYEQYF. The CDR3 DNA reads as TGTGCCAGCCCTGCCATTCGGGGTAATTCCTACGAGCAGTACTTC.